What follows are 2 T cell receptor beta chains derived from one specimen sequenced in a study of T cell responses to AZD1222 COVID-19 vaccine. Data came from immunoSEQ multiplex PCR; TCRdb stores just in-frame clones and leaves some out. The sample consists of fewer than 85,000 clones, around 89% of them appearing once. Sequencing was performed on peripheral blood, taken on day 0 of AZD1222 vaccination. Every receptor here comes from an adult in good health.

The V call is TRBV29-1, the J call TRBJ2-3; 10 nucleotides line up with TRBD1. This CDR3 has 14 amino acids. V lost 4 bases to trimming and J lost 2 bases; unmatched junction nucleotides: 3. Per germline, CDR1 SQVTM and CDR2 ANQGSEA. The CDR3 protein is CSVGQGAYTDTQYF. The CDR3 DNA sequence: TGCAGCGTTGGACAGGGGGCATACACAGATACGCAGTATTTT.

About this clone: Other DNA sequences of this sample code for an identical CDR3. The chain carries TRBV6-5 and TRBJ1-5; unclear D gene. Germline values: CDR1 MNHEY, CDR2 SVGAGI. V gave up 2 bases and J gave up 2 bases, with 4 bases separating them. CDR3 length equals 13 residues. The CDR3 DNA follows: TGTGCCAGCAGTTACGGGGGCAATCAGCCCCAGCATTTT. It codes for CASSYGGNQPQHF.